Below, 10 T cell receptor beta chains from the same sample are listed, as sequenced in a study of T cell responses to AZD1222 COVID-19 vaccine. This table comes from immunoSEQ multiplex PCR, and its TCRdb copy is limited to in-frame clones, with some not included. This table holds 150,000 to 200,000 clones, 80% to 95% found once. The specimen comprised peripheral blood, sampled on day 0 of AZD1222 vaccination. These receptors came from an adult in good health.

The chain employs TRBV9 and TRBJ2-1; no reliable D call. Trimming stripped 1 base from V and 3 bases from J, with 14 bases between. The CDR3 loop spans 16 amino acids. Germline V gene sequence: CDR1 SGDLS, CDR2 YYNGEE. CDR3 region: CASSVRMGSNYNEQFF. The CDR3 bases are TGTGCCAGCAGCGTAAGGATGGGCTCCAACTACAATGAGCAGTTCTTC. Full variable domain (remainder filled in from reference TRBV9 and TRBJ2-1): DSGVTQTPKHLITATGQRVTLRCSPRSGDLSVYWYQQSLDQGLQFLIQYYNGEERAKGNILERFSAQQFPDLHSELNLSSLELGDSALYFCASSVRMGSNYNEQFFGPGTRLTVL.

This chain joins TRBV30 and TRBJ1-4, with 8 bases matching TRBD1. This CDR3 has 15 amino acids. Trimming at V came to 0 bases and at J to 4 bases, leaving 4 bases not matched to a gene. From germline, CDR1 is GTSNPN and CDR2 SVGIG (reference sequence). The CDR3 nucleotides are TGTGCCTGGAGTGTCCAGGGGGCGGGTAATGAAAAACTGTTTTTT. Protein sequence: CAWSVQGAGNEKLFF. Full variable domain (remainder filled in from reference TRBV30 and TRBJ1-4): SQTIHQWPATLVQPVGSPLSLECTVEGTSNPNLYWYRQAAGRGLQLLFYSVGIGQISSEVPQNLSASRPQDRQFILSSKKLLLSDSGFYLCAWSVQGAGNEKLFFGSGTQLSVL.

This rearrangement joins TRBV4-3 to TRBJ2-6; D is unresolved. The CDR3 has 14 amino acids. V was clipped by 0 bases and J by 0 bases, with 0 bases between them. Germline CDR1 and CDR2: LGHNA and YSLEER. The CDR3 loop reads CASSQDSGANVLTF. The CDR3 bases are TGCGCCAGCAGCCAAGACTCTGGGGCCAACGTCCTGACTTTC.

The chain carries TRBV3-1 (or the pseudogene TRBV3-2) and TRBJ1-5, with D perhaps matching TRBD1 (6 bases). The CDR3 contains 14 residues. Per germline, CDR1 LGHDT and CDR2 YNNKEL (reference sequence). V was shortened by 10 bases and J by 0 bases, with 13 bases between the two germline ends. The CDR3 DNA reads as TGTGCCAACGGGGGGCGAGGTAGCAATCAGCCCCAGCATTTT. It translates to CANGGRGSNQPQHF.

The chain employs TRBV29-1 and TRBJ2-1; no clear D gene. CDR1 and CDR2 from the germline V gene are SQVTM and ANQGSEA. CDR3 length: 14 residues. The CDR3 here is CTFIGSTIYNEQFF. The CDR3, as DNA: TGCACCTTCATAGGATCTACAATCTACAATGAGCAGTTCTTC.

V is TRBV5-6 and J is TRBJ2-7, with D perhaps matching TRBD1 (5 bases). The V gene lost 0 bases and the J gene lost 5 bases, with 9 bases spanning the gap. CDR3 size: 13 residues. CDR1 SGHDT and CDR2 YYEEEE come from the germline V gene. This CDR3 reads CASSLAGLNEQYF. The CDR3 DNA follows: TGTGCCAGCAGCTTGGCAGGGTTGAACGAGCAGTACTTC. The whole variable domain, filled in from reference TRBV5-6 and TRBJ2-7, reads DAGVTQSPTHLIKTRGQQVTLRCSPKSGHDTVSWYQQALGQGPQFIFQYYEEEERQRGNFPDRFSGHQFPNYSSELNVNALLLGDSALYLCASSLAGLNEQYFGPGTRLTVT.

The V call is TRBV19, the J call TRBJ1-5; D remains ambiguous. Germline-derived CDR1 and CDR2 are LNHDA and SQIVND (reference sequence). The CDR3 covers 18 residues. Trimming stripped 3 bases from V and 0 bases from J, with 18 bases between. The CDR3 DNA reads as TGTGCCAGTAGTATGCTCGGGCACCGCACGGATAGCAATCAGCCCCAGCATTTT. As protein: CASSMLGHRTDSNQPQHF.

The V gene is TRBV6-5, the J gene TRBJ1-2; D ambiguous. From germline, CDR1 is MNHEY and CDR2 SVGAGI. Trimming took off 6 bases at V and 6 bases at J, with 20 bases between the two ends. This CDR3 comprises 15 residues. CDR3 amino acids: CASSRYRAAQNGYTF. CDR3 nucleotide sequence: TGTGCCAGCAGCCGTTACCGGGCCGCACAGAATGGCTACACCTTC.

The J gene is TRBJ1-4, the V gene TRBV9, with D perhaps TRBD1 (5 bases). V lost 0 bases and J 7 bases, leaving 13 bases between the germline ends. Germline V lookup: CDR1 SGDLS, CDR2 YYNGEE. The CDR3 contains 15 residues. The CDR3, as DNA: TGTGCCAGCAGCGTAGAAGACAGCCTGAGTGAAAAACTGTTTTTT. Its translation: CASSVEDSLSEKLFF.

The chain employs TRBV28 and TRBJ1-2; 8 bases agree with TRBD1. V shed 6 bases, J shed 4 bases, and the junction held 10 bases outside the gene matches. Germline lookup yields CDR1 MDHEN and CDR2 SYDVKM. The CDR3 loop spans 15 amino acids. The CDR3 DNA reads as TGTGCCAGCAGCACAGGGGGAAGCCCCTCCTATGGCTACACCTTC. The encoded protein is CASSTGGSPSYGYTF.